These 21 T cell receptor beta chains share one sample of origin, sequenced in a study of cytomegalovirus exposure and HLA in healthy donors. Primers: 60 Vbeta forward and 13 Jbeta reverse. Generated by immunoSEQ multiplex PCR, the TCRdb table keeps only in-frame clones and is missing some. The table has about 94,000 clones, around four fifths seen once. The sample was PBMCs. Every receptor here comes from a man aged 35 to 55 in good health and CMV-seropositive.

The chain has TRBV7-2 and TRBJ2-4; 8 bases map to TRBD1. The germline CDR1 and CDR2 sequences are SGHTA and FQGNSA. V lost 5 bases to trimming and J lost 5 bases; unmatched junction nucleotides: 17. The CDR3 covers 18 residues. CDR3 nucleotides: TGTGCCAGCAGCACTAGACAGGGGCAGTTTTTGGGCGAAAACATTCAGTACTTC. It yields the protein CASSTRQGQFLGENIQYF.

J is TRBJ2-2 and V is TRBV11-3; D is possibly TRBD1 (6 bases). Germline V CDR1 and CDR2: SGHNT, YENEEA. The CDR3 covers 13 residues. The V end lost 4 bases, the J end lost 5 bases, and 8 bases lay between the germline ends. The CDR3 region has the DNA TGTGCCAGCAGCTACAGGGAGACCGGGGAGCTGTTTTTT. Translation: CASSYRETGELFF.

The V and J genes are TRBV28 and TRBJ1-3; D gene uncertain. CDR3 length: 15 amino acids. Trimming stripped 8 bases from V and 0 bases from J, with 14 bases between. CDR1 and CDR2 (germline): MDHEN, SYDVKM. The DNA of the CDR3 is TGTGCCAGCGAATCCCTTAGCCGCTCTGGAAACACCATATATTTT. Encoded protein: CASESLSRSGNTIYF.

The V and J genes are TRBV5-1 and TRBJ2-1; TRBD1 aligns across 7 bases. The CDR3 runs to 17 residues. Per germline, CDR1 SGHRS and CDR2 YFSETQ. With V trimmed by 4 bases and J by 4 bases, 14 bases remained unmatched. The CDR3 nucleotides read TGCGCCAGCAGCGGAGGACGCCTACGGGACAGATACAATGAGCAGTTCTTC. Residues: CASSGGRLRDRYNEQFF.

The chain links TRBV6-5 to TRBJ1-2, with D perhaps TRBD1 (6 bases). CDR3 size: 13 residues. CDR1 is MNHEY, CDR2 SVGAGI, per germline. Trimming removed 6 bases from V and 4 bases from J, with 12 bases in between. As DNA, the CDR3 is TGTGCCAGCAGCCCTACAGGGCGCTATGGCTACACCTTC. Amino acids: CASSPTGRYGYTF.

This chain links TRBV7-3 with TRBJ1-1; D is perhaps TRBD1 (5 bases). The CDR3 loop spans 14 amino acids. The ends were cut back, 5 bases at V and 4 bases at J, with 14 bases in the middle. Germline V gene data show CDR1 as SGHTA and CDR2 as FQGTGA. CDR3: CASSENGGGTEAFF. The CDR3 nucleotides are TGTGCCAGCAGCGAGAACGGGGGTGGCACTGAAGCTTTCTTT. The entire variable domain, with the rest obtained from reference TRBV7-3 and TRBJ1-1, is as follows: GAGVSQTPSNKVTEKGKYVELRCDPISGHTALYWYRQSLGQGPEFLIYFQGTGAADDSGLPNDRFFAVRPEGSVSTLKIQRTERGDSAVYLCASSENGGGTEAFFGQGTRLTVV.

The V and J genes are TRBV5-1 and TRBJ2-5; a possible D gene is TRBD1 (6 bases). The germline V and J ends were trimmed by 0 bases and 5 bases, with 11 bases remaining between them. The CDR3 has 14 residues. CDR1 and CDR2 (germline): SGHRS, YFSETQ. In DNA form, the CDR3 reads TGCGCCAGCAGCTTGGAACCTCAGGGGGAGACCCAGTACTTC. Encoded protein: CASSLEPQGETQYF. Combining the CDR3 with reference TRBV5-1 and TRBJ2-5 gives the whole variable domain KAGVTQTPRYLIKTRGQQVTLSCSPISGHRSVSWYQQTPGQGLQFLFEYFSETQRNKGNFPGRFSGRQFSNSRSEMNVSTLELGDSALYLCASSLEPQGETQYFGPGTRLLVL.

V and J are TRBV19 and TRBJ1-4, with D hard to call. V was cut by 8 bases and J by 8 bases, with 18 bases left in between. The CDR3 sequence is 14 residues long. The germline V gene encodes CDR1 LNHDA and CDR2 SQIVND (reference sequence). The CDR3 sequence: CASAEGTFREKLFF. CDR3 in DNA: TGTGCCAGTGCAGAGGGCACTTTTCGGGAAAAACTGTTTTTT.

J is TRBJ1-1 and V is TRBV10-3, with TRBD1 as a possible D gene (6 bases). V lost 6 bases and J 4 bases, leaving 15 bases between the germline ends. The length of the CDR3 is 14 residues. Germline CDR1 is ENHRY and CDR2 is SYGVKD. CDR3 amino acids: CAIRSRGQTTEAFF. CDR3 nucleotide sequence: TGTGCCATCAGGAGCAGGGGCCAGACCACTGAAGCTTTCTTT.

The V and J genes are TRBV6-1 and TRBJ1-1; the D is unclear. V was clipped by 2 bases and J by 4 bases, with 8 bases between them. This CDR3 contains 13 residues. Germline values: CDR1 MNHNS, CDR2 SASEGT. The CDR3 DNA sequence: TGTGCCAGCAGTGAACAGTCTGGCACTGAAGCTTTCTTT. This encodes CASSEQSGTEAFF.

The rearrangement uses TRBV10-1 and TRBJ2-7; 14 bases line up with TRBD2. CDR1 WNHNN and CDR2 SYGVQD come from the germline V gene (reference sequence). CDR3 length equals 15 residues. V trimming: 4 bases; J trimming: 6 bases; junction bases outside the gene matches: 5. For the CDR3, the DNA is TGCGCCAGCAGTGGGGGACTAGCGGGAGTAGGCGAGCAGTACTTC. Its protein is CASSGGLAGVGEQYF.

In nucleotides, the CDR3 is TGCGCCAGCAGCCCGGGACAGGCGAACACTGAAGCTTTCTTT. Its translation is CASSPGQANTEAFF. V gene TRBV4-1 combines with J gene TRBJ1-1, with 8 bases fitting TRBD1. This CDR3 is 14 amino acids long. J gave up 1 base and V 4 bases, and 2 bases lay outside the gene matches. Germline assignment: CDR1 MGHRA and CDR2 YSYEKL.

The rearrangement uses TRBV7-9 and TRBJ1-1; a possible D gene is TRBD1 (5 bases). The ends were cut back, 2 bases at V and 1 base at J, with 11 bases in the middle. This CDR3 spans 15 amino acids. The germline gives CDR1 SEHNR, CDR2 FQNEAQ (reference sequence). In nucleotides, the CDR3 is TGTGCCAGCAGCTTACCGGGACTGCAGAACACTGAAGCTTTCTTT. Protein product: CASSLPGLQNTEAFF.

The chain is built from TRBV5-8 and TRBJ2-7; 7 nucleotides align to TRBD1. Germline CDR1 reads SGHTS; CDR2 reads YDEGEE. This CDR3 region has 13 residues. Trimming removed 5 bases from V and 4 bases from J; junction bases left unmatched: 6. The DNA for the CDR3 is TGTGCCAGCAGAGACAGGGTAGGTTACGAGCAGTACTTC. Protein product: CASRDRVGYEQYF.

The chain combines TRBV12-5 with TRBJ2-2; maybe TRBD1 (6 bases). Germline V gives CDR1 LGHNT, CDR2 FRNRAP. The germline V and J ends were trimmed by 6 bases and 1 base, with 9 bases remaining between them. This CDR3 has 14 residues. This CDR3 is CASGRQENTGELFF. In DNA form, the CDR3 reads TGTGCTAGTGGCCGACAGGAGAACACCGGGGAGCTGTTTTTT.

The V and J genes are TRBV6-1 and TRBJ2-5; the match to TRBD1 covers 10 bases. The closer fit of TRBJ2-7 to the DNA end suggests the J call may be wrong. Germline V CDR1 and CDR2: MNHNS, SASEGT. CDR3 length: 15 amino acids. The CDR3 region has the DNA TGTGCCAGCAGAAAAGGGACAGGGGCGTACGTCGAGCAGTACTTC. Translating gives CASRKGTGAYVEQYF.

V and J are TRBV5-4 and TRBJ2-7, with TRBD1 matching 7 bases. The germline V gene encodes CDR1 SGHNT and CDR2 YYREEE (reference sequence). V was pared by 0 bases and J by 5 bases, with 5 bases of the junction left unmatched. The CDR3 contains 14 residues. CDR3 region: CASSLAGQGDEQYF. The CDR3 DNA reads TGTGCCAGCAGCTTGGCCGGGCAGGGGGACGAGCAGTACTTC.

The sample holds one count of this clone. The rearrangement links TRBV28 to TRBJ2-7; 9 positions match TRBD1. There are 15 residues in the CDR3. Germline CDR1 MDHEN, CDR2 SYDVKM. J gave up 7 bases and V 4 bases, and 11 bases lay outside the gene matches. CDR3 loop: CASSSPTGGGYEQYF. In nucleotides, the CDR3 is TGTGCCAGCAGTTCCCCGACAGGGGGGGGCTATGAGCAGTACTTC.

To note about this clone: Sequence at one end of the junction differs from germline and may be a read error. The chain couples TRBV7-9 to TRBJ1-1; D is perhaps TRBD1 (6 bases). The CDR3 length is 12 residues. In germline, CDR1 is SEHNR, CDR2 FQNEAQ (reference sequence). CDR3 nucleotide sequence: TGTGCCAGCAGTTTCGCAGGGGAGACTACAAATTTT. Residues: CASSFAGETTNF.

This clone was found a few times. The chain links TRBV2 to TRBJ2-5, with TRBD2 matching 7 bases. The CDR3 extends over 13 amino acids. The junction had 11 bases not matched to a gene; V was cut back by 9 bases and J by 7 bases. Germline CDR1 SNHLY, CDR2 FYNNEI. CDR3 bases: TGTGCCAGTTTAGCGGGTAGAGAAGCGACCCAGTACTTC. Its protein is CASLAGREATQYF. Based on the CDR3 plus reference TRBV2 and TRBJ2-5, the full variable domain is EPEVTQTPSHQVTQMGQEVILRCVPISNHLYFYWYRQILGQKVEFLVSFYNNEISEKSEIFDDQFSVERPDGSNFTLKIRSTKLEDSAMYFCASLAGREATQYFGPGTRLLVL.

This clone was seen a few times. The gene calls are TRBV9 and TRBJ2-7, with 7 bases lining up with TRBD2. Germline V gene sequence: CDR1 SGDLS, CDR2 YYNGEE. V lost 3 bases, J lost 3 bases, and 12 bases stayed unmatched. The CDR3 is 16 amino acids. DNA for the CDR3: TGTGCCAGCAGCGCCTCTGGGGGGGGACTCCTCTACGAGCAGTACTTC. It codes for CASSASGGGLLYEQYF. The full variable domain, its missing parts supplied by reference TRBV9 and TRBJ2-7, is DSGVTQTPKHLITATGQRVTLRCSPRSGDLSVYWYQQSLDQGLQFLIQYYNGEERAKGNILERFSAQQFPDLHSELNLSSLELGDSALYFCASSASGGGLLYEQYFGPGTRLTVT.